The entry below gives a single T cell receptor (beta chain) sequence along with its context. This sample is drawn from a study of T cell changes during pregnancy in multiple sclerosis. TCRdb's copy holds only in-frame clones and misses some; the assay was immunoSEQ multiplex PCR. The table records about 50,000 clones, 80% to 95% of them present only once. The sample in question was CD4+ T cells from peripheral blood mononuclear cells, obtained in the second trimester of pregnancy. This TCR was sampled from a female donor with multiple sclerosis, enrolled in a pregnancy study.

CDR3 DNA: TGTGCCAGCAGCTTAGGGGGCCCCGCCCAGCCCCAGCATTTT. Protein product: CASSLGGPAQPQHF. The V and J genes are TRBV11-2 and TRBJ1-5; possibly TRBD1 for D (5 bases). V dropped 1 base and J dropped 7 bases, with 11 bases sitting between them. The germline gives CDR1 SGHAT, CDR2 FQNNGV. The CDR3 is 14 amino acids.